Each of the 7 T cell receptor beta chains below was sequenced from the same sample in a study of T-cell memory formation after mild COVID-19. TCRdb fed the 5' RACE reads into MiXCR, producing one record per CDR3 protein. The table includes about 340,000 distinct CDR3 sequences, more than 15% detected once. The sequenced sample was PBMCs or a T cell subset sorted from them (not recorded which). These receptors all come from a man in his late teens or twenties who had mild COVID-19 (a few samples of this study predate the infection). Cell type and time point are not known.

This clonotype was counted ten times or more. The chain couples TRBV6-2 or TRBV6-3 to TRBJ2-1, with no clear D. The germline gives CDR1 MNHEY, CDR2 SVGEGT. There are 11 residues in the CDR3. Trimming shortened V by 2 bases and J by 6 bases, and 2 bases separated the two germline ends. The CDR3 region has the DNA TGTGCCAGCAGTTACACCAATGAGCAGTTCTTC. Translation gives CASSYTNEQFF.

The chain links TRBV7-2 to TRBJ2-3; D gene unclear. Trimming removed 7 bases at V and 0 bases at J, with 20 bases between. The CDR3 has 17 residues. CDR1 is SGHTA and CDR2 is FQGNSA in the germline V gene. The CDR3, as DNA: TGTGCCAGCACCCCACCCGGACGGACCGTTAGCACAGATACGCAGTATTTT. Its protein is CASTPPGRTVSTDTQYF.

The rearrangement joins TRBV6-2 or TRBV6-3 to TRBJ2-7; the match to TRBD1 covers 7 bases. J gave up 0 bases and V 2 bases, and 4 bases lay outside the gene matches. The CDR3 has 15 residues. Germline loops: CDR1 MNHEY, CDR2 SVGEGT. The CDR3 DNA sequence: TGTGCCAGCAGTTACACGACAGGGAGCTCCTACGAGCAGTACTTC. This encodes CASSYTTGSSYEQYF.

This clonotype was seen repeatedly, ten times or more. The J gene is TRBJ2-1, the V gene TRBV4-3, with 7 bases that match TRBD2. CDR1 is LGHNA, CDR2 YSLEER, per germline. This CDR3 comprises 15 residues. Germline trimming cut 1 base from V and 9 bases from J; bases unmatched to any gene: 9. Here the CDR3 DNA reads TGCGCCAGCAGCCAAGCCGAGGCGGGGGAGAGTGAGCAGTTCTTC. It translates to CASSQAEAGESEQFF.

The sample holds a few counts of this clonotype. The J gene is TRBJ2-7, the V gene TRBV12-3 or TRBV12-4; possibly TRBD1 for D (6 bases). The CDR3 loop spans 12 amino acids. The germline V and J ends were trimmed by 1 base and 12 bases, with 13 bases remaining between them. This CDR3 is CASSLGTASLYV. The CDR3 DNA follows: TGTGCCAGCAGTTTAGGGACAGCCTCGCTGTACGTC.

The V call is TRBV20-1, the J call TRBJ1-2; D remains unclear. CDR1 and CDR2 from the germline V gene are DFQATT and SNEGSKA (reference sequence). This CDR3 contains 11 residues. Trimming removed 6 bases at V and 8 bases at J, with 13 bases between. The CDR3 bases are TGCAGTGCCCTTGGACTGGGAGGCTACACCTTC. As protein: CSALGLGGYTF.

Many counts were recorded for this clonotype. The chain is built from TRBV7-3 and TRBJ2-3; D is unresolved. Trimming left V 2 bases short and J 2 bases short, with 5 bases between. Germline V CDR1 and CDR2: SGHTA, FQGTGA. CDR3 size: 13 residues. The CDR3 DNA follows: TGTGCCAGCAGCTTACAGGTCACAGATACGCAGTATTTT. It translates to CASSLQVTDTQYF. The variable domain in full, completed from reference TRBV7-3 and TRBJ2-3, reads GAGVSQTPSNKVTEKGKYVELRCDPISGHTALYWYRQSLGQGPEFLIYFQGTGAADDSGLPNDRFFAVRPEGSVSTLKIQRTERGDSAVYLCASSLQVTDTQYFGPGTRLTVL.